This note documents a single T cell receptor (beta chain) sequence. Generated by immunoSEQ multiplex PCR, the TCRdb table keeps only in-frame clones and is missing some. This sample carries 950,000 to 1,100,000 clones, around 82% of them seen once, and the ten largest clones take roughly 0.61%. The record originates from a study of shared clonotypes between healthy human individuals. The source of this sequence is a man aged 18 to 29 in good health. Some clones in this sample may be carry-over from other donors' samples. Material for sequencing was memory CD4+ T cells from PBMCs. The subset here: CD45RA-negative fraction.

The CDR3 sequence is CASSFEWTVEKLFF. CDR3 nucleotide sequence: TGTGCCAGCAGCTTTGAGTGGACGGTCGAAAAACTGTTTTTT. This chain connects TRBV7-9 to TRBJ1-4; D not resolved. CDR3 size: 14 residues. V gave up 3 bases and J gave up 8 bases, with 13 bases separating them. Germline V gene lookup returns CDR1 SEHNR and CDR2 FQNEAQ (reference sequence).